This T cell receptor beta chain was observed in a study of blood T cell repertoires in COVID-19. Germline CDR1 and CDR2: SGDLS and YYNGEE. The CDR3 covers 18 residues. J gave up 3 bases and V 0 bases, and 12 bases lay outside the gene matches. Using immunoSEQ multiplex PCR, the repertoire was profiled, and TCRdb retains in-frame clones only, with some absent. The table has under 250,000 clones, 70% to 90% seen once; the top ten hold 10% to 14%. This TCR derives from a man aged 25 to 40 who had recovered from COVID-19. Material for sequencing was PBMCs or T cells enriched from blood (not recorded which). The chain combines TRBV9 with TRBJ1-2; 9 bases align to TRBD1. The CDR3 region has the DNA TGTGCCAGCAGCGTAGAGGGGGACAGGGATTTGTCGTACTATGGCTACACCTTC. Translation gives CASSVEGDRDLSYYGYTF.